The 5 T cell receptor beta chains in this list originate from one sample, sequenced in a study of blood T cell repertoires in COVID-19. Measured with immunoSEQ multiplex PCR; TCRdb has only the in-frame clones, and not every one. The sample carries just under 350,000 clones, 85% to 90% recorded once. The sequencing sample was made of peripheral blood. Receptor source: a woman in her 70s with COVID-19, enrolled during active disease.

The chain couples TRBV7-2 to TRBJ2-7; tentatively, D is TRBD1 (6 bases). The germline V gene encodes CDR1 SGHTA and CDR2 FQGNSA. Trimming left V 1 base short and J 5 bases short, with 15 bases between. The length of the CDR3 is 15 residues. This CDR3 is CASSLEPGQSHEQYF. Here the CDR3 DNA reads TGTGCCAGCAGCTTAGAGCCCGGACAGTCGCACGAGCAGTACTTC.

CDR3 amino acids: CASSVSSQETQYF. The CDR3 DNA follows: TGTGCCAGCAGCGTAAGCTCCCAAGAGACCCAGTACTTC. V is TRBV9 and J is TRBJ2-5; D not certain. Germline V gene data show CDR1 as SGDLS and CDR2 as YYNGEE. With 1 base removed from V and 1 base from J, the gap between germline ends came to 5 bases. The CDR3 is made up of 13 amino acids.

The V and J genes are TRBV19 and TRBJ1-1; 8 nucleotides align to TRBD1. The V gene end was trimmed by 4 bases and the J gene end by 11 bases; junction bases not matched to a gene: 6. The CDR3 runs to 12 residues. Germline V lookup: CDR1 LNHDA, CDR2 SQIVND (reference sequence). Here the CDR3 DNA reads TGTGCCAGTAGTAGGGGGGACAGGAAGGCTTTCTTT. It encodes CASSRGDRKAFF.

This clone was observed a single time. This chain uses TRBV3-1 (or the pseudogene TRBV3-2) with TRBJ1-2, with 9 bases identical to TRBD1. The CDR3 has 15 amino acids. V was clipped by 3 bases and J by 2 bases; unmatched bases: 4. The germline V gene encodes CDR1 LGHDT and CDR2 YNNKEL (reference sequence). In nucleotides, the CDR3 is TGTGCCAGCAGCCAGAGGACAGGGGCCAACTATGGCTACACCTTC. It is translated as CASSQRTGANYGYTF.

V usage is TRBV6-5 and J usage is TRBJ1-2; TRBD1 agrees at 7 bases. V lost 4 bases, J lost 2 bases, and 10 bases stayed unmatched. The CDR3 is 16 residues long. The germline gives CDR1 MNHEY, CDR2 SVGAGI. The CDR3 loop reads CASSSTPSTGNYGYTF. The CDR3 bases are TGTGCCAGCAGTTCCACCCCCTCGACAGGGAACTATGGCTACACCTTC.